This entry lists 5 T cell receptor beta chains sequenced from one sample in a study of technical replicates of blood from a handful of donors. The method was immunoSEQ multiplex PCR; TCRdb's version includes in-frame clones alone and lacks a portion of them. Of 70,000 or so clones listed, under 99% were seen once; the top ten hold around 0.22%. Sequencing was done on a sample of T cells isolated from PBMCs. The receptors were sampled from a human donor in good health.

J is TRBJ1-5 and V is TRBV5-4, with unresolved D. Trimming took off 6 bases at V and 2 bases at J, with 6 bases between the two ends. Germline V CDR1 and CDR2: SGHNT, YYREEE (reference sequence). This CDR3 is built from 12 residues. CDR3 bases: TGTGCCAGCACTGGGCGCAATCAGCCCCAGCATTTT. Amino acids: CASTGRNQPQHF.

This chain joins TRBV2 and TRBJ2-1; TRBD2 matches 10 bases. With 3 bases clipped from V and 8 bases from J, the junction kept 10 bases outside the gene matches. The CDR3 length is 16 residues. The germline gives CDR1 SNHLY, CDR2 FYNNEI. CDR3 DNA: TGTGCCAGCAGTGACGGTACTCTAGCGGGAGAAGATGAGCAGTTCTTC. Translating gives CASSDGTLAGEDEQFF. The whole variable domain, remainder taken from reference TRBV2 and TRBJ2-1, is EPEVTQTPSHQVTQMGQEVILRCVPISNHLYFYWYRQILGQKVEFLVSFYNNEISEKSEIFDDQFSVERPDGSNFTLKIRSTKLEDSAMYFCASSDGTLAGEDEQFFGPGTRLTVL.

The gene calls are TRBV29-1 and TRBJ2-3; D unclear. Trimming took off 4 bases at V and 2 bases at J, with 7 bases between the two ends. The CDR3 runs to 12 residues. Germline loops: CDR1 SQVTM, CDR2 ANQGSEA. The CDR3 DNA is TGCAGCGTTGGAGGTAACACAGATACGCAGTATTTT. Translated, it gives CSVGGNTDTQYF.

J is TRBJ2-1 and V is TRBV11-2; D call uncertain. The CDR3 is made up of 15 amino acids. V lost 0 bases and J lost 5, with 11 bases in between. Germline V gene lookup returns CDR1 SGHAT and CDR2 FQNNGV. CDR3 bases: TGTGCCAGCAGCTTAGAACAATATGCAAACAATGAGCAGTTCTTC. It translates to CASSLEQYANNEQFF.

The CDR3 sequence: CACFSGNGKETQYF. CDR3 in DNA: TGTGCCTGCTTCAGCGGGAACGGAAAAGAGACCCAGTACTTC. The V call is TRBV30, the J call TRBJ2-5; 7 positions agree with TRBD2. Germline V lookup: CDR1 GTSNPN, CDR2 SVGIG (reference sequence). V lost 6 bases, J lost 3 bases, and 10 bases stayed unmatched. The CDR3 totals 14 residues.